Each of the 18 T cell receptor beta chains below was sequenced from the same sample in a study of T cells in Graves' hyperthyroidism and ophthalmopathy. RNA transcripts served as the template for amplifying TCR beta CDR3 regions. HTBI primers were the set used in a first-round RT-PCR of the TCR CDR3. TCRdb redid the calling of the multiplex PCR reads with MiXCR, one entry per CDR3 protein. The repertoire holds approximately 330,000 distinct CDR3 sequences, with over 20% as singletons. The sample consisted of blood. The receptors were gathered from a woman aged 45-65 years with Graves' hyperthyroidism.

The rearrangement uses TRBV6-1 and TRBJ2-2; D may be TRBD2 (5 bases). V gave up 5 bases and J gave up 7 bases, with 8 bases separating them. The CDR3 covers 12 residues. The germline CDR1 and CDR2 sequences are MNHNS and SASEGT. This CDR3 reads CASSRTGGELFF. CDR3 DNA: TGTGCCAGCAGTCGGACTGGCGGGGAGCTGTTTTTT.

The rearrangement uses TRBV13 and TRBJ2-1, with unresolved D. Germline CDR1 reads PRHDT; CDR2 reads FYEKMQ (reference sequence). CDR3 length equals 16 residues. Trimming removed 4 bases at V and 3 bases at J, with 16 bases between. Here the CDR3 reads CASSSLTANYYNEQFF. CDR3 bases: TGTGCCAGCAGCTCGCTTACAGCGAACTACTACAATGAGCAGTTCTTC.

This clonotype was recorded at least ten times. J is TRBJ1-5 and V is TRBV28, with D perhaps TRBD1 (6 bases). V lost 3 bases to trimming and J lost 6 bases, with 15 bases between them. The CDR3 spans 15 residues. Germline V CDR1 and CDR2: MDHEN, SYDVKM. The CDR3 sequence is CASSFQQGLFQPQHF. Here the CDR3 DNA reads TGTGCCAGCAGTTTCCAGCAGGGGTTATTTCAGCCCCAGCATTTT.

This clonotype came up a few times. A clone one base away is much larger, so this may be a read error. J is TRBJ2-1 and V is TRBV3-1; no clear D gene. CDR1 LGHDT and CDR2 YNNKEL come from the germline V gene (reference sequence). Trimming removed 0 bases at V and 10 bases at J, with 13 bases between. The CDR3 loop spans 14 amino acids. CDR3 protein: CASSQETSLGEQFF. In nucleotides, the CDR3 is TGTGCCAGCAGCCAAGAAACTTCCCTAGGAGAGCAGTTCTTC.

This clonotype came up many times. The chain is built from TRBV12-3 or TRBV12-4 and TRBJ1-4; D may be TRBD1 (5 bases). The CDR3 extends over 14 amino acids. V gave up 11 bases and J gave up 0 bases, with 13 bases separating them. The CDR3 region is CASRRGATNEKLFF. The CDR3 nucleotides read TGTGCCTCGAGGCGGGGCGCAACTAATGAAAAACTGTTTTTT.

V is TRBV5-1 and J is TRBJ2-7; D is perhaps TRBD1 or TRBD2 (5 bases each). Germline V gene lookup returns CDR1 SGHRS and CDR2 YFSETQ. The CDR3 extends over 12 amino acids. Deletions cut 0 bases from V and 6 bases from J, with 7 bases between. Written as DNA, the CDR3 is TGCGCCAGCAGCTTGGATGGGGGCGAGCAGTACTTC. Translated, it gives CASSLDGGEQYF.

This chain joins TRBV25-1 and TRBJ2-7; no clear D. With 0 bases removed from V and 4 bases from J, the gap between germline ends came to 4 bases. This CDR3 region has 12 residues. The germline V gene encodes CDR1 MGHDK and CDR2 SYGVNS. In DNA form, the CDR3 reads TGTGCCAGCAGTGAATACGCTTACGAGCAGTACTTC. Translation gives CASSEYAYEQYF.

This clonotype showed up many times. V is TRBV18 and J is TRBJ2-7; D is possibly TRBD2 (6 bases). V was cut by 6 bases and J by 2 bases, with 20 bases left in between. Germline V lookup: CDR1 KGHSH, CDR2 LQKENI. This CDR3 comprises 16 residues. Here the CDR3 reads CASSSGEDLNAYEQYF. DNA for the CDR3: TGTGCCAGCTCCTCTGGGGAGGACTTAAATGCCTACGAGCAGTACTTC. Using reference TRBV18 and TRBJ2-7 for the parts outside the CDR3, the full variable domain is NAGVMQNPRHLVRRRGQEARLRCSPMKGHSHVYWYRQLPEEGLKFMVYLQKENIIDESGMPKERFSAEFPKEGPSILRIQQVVRGDSAAYFCASSSGEDLNAYEQYFGPGTRLTVT.

This clonotype occurred many times. This sequence joins TRBV30 and TRBJ2-7, with a weak D call TRBD1 (6 bases). V was shortened by 5 bases and J by 0 bases, with 8 bases between the two germline ends. The V gene's germline CDR1 is GTSNPN and CDR2 SVGIG (reference sequence). This CDR3 has 12 residues. The CDR3 loop is CAWRTASYEQYF. The DNA of the CDR3 is TGTGCCTGGCGGACAGCCTCCTACGAGCAGTACTTC. The full variable domain, in which reference TRBV30 and TRBJ2-7 provide the parts outside the CDR3, is SQTIHQWPATLVQPVGSPLSLECTVEGTSNPNLYWYRQAAGRGLQLLFYSVGIGQISSEVPQNLSASRPQDRQFILSSKKLLLSDSGFYLCAWRTASYEQYFGPGTRLTVT.

This chain links TRBV28 with TRBJ1-2; no definite D call. The CDR3 is 13 residues long. Trimming removed 6 bases from V and 7 bases from J, with 15 bases in between. Looked up from germline, CDR1 is MDHEN and CDR2 is SYDVKM. The CDR3 DNA sequence: TGTGCCAGCAGAAACGGTCTTCTCATTGGCTACACCTTC. Protein: CASRNGLLIGYTF.

This clonotype is a singleton in its sample. The chain recombines TRBV11-2 with TRBJ1-1, with TRBD1 matching over 7 bases. The length of the CDR3 is 17 residues. Unmatched junction bases numbered 11, after V lost 3 bases and J lost 1 base. The germline V gene encodes CDR1 SGHAT and CDR2 FQNNGV. The CDR3 sequence is CASSFDRAQAGNTEAFF. CDR3 nucleotides: TGTGCCAGCAGCTTCGACAGGGCCCAGGCGGGGAACACTGAAGCTTTCTTT.

This clonotype turned up a few times. The chain carries TRBV14 and TRBJ1-4; D unclear. The CDR3 is 17 residues long. Between the trimmed V and J ends, which lost 1 base and 8 bases, there was a span of 20 bases. The germline V gene has CDR1 SGHDN and CDR2 FVKESK. The CDR3 DNA reads as TGTGCCAGCAGCCAAGGTCCCCGGAGCGCGGGTTGGGAAAAACTGTTTTTT. It specifies CASSQGPRSAGWEKLFF. Combining the CDR3 with reference TRBV14 and TRBJ1-4 gives the whole variable domain EAGVTQFPSHSVIEKGQTVTLRCDPISGHDNLYWYRRVMGKEIKFLLHFVKESKQDESGMPNNRFLAERTGGTYSTLKVQPAELEDSGVYFCASSQGPRSAGWEKLFFGSGTQLSVL.

This clonotype was seen ten or more times. The chain joins TRBV7-6 to TRBJ1-1; TRBD1 aligns across 9 bases. The V gene end was trimmed by 1 base and the J gene end by 5 bases; junction bases not matched to a gene: 11. The CDR3 contains 17 residues. Looked up from germline, CDR1 is SGHVS and CDR2 is FNYEAQ. The DNA of the CDR3 is TGTGCCAGCAGCTTAGTCAAGCCACAGGGGGCGAGGACTGAAGCTTTCTTT. Residues: CASSLVKPQGARTEAFF. The full variable domain, completed using reference TRBV7-6 and TRBJ1-1, is GAGVSQSPRYKVTKRGQDVALRCDPISGHVSLYWYRQALGQGPEFLTYFNYEAQQDKSGLPNDRFSAERPEGSISTLTIQRTEQRDSAMYRCASSLVKPQGARTEAFFGQGTRLTVV.

As concerns this clonotype: One end of the junction varies from germline; a read error may be responsible. As DNA, the CDR3 is TGTGCTAGCAGCCGCGGGGGGCCCTACAATGAGCAGTTCTTC. Translation gives CASSRGGPYNEQFF. The chain couples TRBV7-7 to TRBJ2-1; 8 bases align to TRBD2. The germline CDR1 and CDR2 sequences are SSHAT and FNYEAQ (reference sequence). The CDR3 extends over 14 amino acids.

There are many counts of this clonotype. The CDR3 region is CASSLTASGSGGAYNEQFF. The DNA of the CDR3 is TGTGCCAGCAGCTTAACGGCTAGCGGGAGTGGGGGCGCCTACAATGAGCAGTTCTTC. This chain uses TRBV13 with TRBJ2-1, with 10 bases lining up with TRBD2. CDR3 size: 19 residues. V gave up 2 bases and J gave up 2 bases; unmatched junction bases: 12. Per germline, CDR1 PRHDT and CDR2 FYEKMQ (reference sequence).

This clonotype was found many times. The rearrangement joins TRBV7-6 to TRBJ2-1; tentative D call: TRBD2 (5 bases). This CDR3 spans 13 amino acids. V shed 0 bases and J shed 9 bases, with 9 bases lying between them. The V gene's germline CDR1 is SGHVS and CDR2 FNYEAQ. This CDR3 reads CASSLAPGSEQFF. For the CDR3, the DNA is TGTGCCAGCAGCTTAGCCCCTGGGAGTGAGCAGTTCTTC.

The V call is TRBV5-8, the J call TRBJ1-5, with a weak D call TRBD1 (5 bases). The length of the CDR3 is 15 residues. The germline gives CDR1 SGHTS, CDR2 YDEGEE. Trimming pared 6 bases from V and 4 bases from J, leaving 17 bases between. The CDR3 DNA sequence: TGTGCCAGCAACCCCGGGGGACCAGGGAATCAGCCCCAGCATTTT. This translates into CASNPGGPGNQPQHF.

The V gene is TRBV7-3, the J gene TRBJ1-5; weak D call: TRBD1 (6 bases). Trimming pared 4 bases from V and 10 bases from J, leaving 11 bases between. The CDR3 has 12 amino acids. Per the germline V gene, CDR1 is SGHTA and CDR2 is FQGTGA. CDR3 DNA: TGTGCCAGCAGCTCAAGAGGGGGACCCCAGCATTTT. It encodes CASSSRGGPQHF.